These 26 T cell receptor beta chains were sequenced from one sample in a study of Ad26.COV2.S vaccination and SARS-CoV-2 variants (dated by TCRdb to the early 2020s). The treatment or condition tag for this specimen amounts to: about 20 received Ad26.COV2.S at low or high dose, single or two shots; about 5 received placebo; per-sample allocation not given. For vaccine and placebo recipients, repertoires were sequenced using samples collected on day 63 after the first injection. Library generation was performed with the immunoSEQ multiplex PCR assay. The table comes from immuneACCESS by way of TCRdb, which keeps in-frame sequences with V and J called. Part of the clones is missing from these tables; in studies checked, under half for an unresolved V gene and the rest for unknown reasons. This sample gives about 420,000 clones in total; roughly 90% of them show up just once. The ten largest make up about 4% of the sample.

Here the sequenced sample was peripheral blood, taken in a trial of Ad26.COV2.S vaccine versus placebo. The receptors originated from a person aged 18-60 years who received the Ad26.COV2.S COVID-19 vaccine or a placebo.

The rearrangement links TRBV12-3 or TRBV12-4 to TRBJ1-2, with TRBD1 matching 8 bases. The CDR3 contains 12 residues. Trimming took 5 bases from V and 8 from J; bases not matched to a gene: 4. The CDR3 is CASSQGAGGYTF. CDR3 nucleotides: TGTGCCAGCAGTCAGGGGGCTGGAGGCTACACCTTC.

This clone was recorded a few times. The chain employs TRBV27 and TRBJ1-5, with D maybe TRBD1 (5 bases). The ends were cut back, 3 bases at V and 7 bases at J, with 10 bases in the middle. This CDR3 comprises 13 residues. The germline V gene encodes CDR1 MNHEY and CDR2 SMNVEV (reference sequence). CDR3 region: CASSFSGNQPQHF. The CDR3 coding sequence is TGTGCCAGCAGTTTTTCAGGGAACCAGCCCCAGCATTTT.

The chain recombines TRBV7-3 with TRBJ2-2; 9 nucleotides match TRBD1. In germline, CDR1 is SGHTA, CDR2 FQGTGA. This CDR3 is built from 16 residues. J lost 0 bases, V lost 5 bases, and 4 bases had no gene match. Here the CDR3 reads CASSIRTGANTGELFF. CDR3 nucleotide sequence: TGTGCCAGCAGCATTCGGACAGGGGCGAACACCGGGGAGCTGTTTTTT.

This chain connects TRBV7-9 to TRBJ1-2; D is ambiguous. V lost 1 base, J lost 7 bases, and 10 bases lay in between. Germline V gene lookup returns CDR1 SEHNR and CDR2 FQNEAQ (reference sequence). The CDR3 spans 13 residues. The CDR3: CASSLEPSGGYTF. CDR3 sequence (DNA): TGTGCCAGCAGCTTAGAGCCTAGCGGTGGCTACACCTTC.

The rearrangement uses TRBV30 and TRBJ1-6; 10 bases line up with TRBD1. The length of the CDR3 is 15 residues. Germline assignment: CDR1 GTSNPN and CDR2 SVGIG (reference sequence). V dropped 0 bases and J dropped 12; count of bases not matched to a gene: 8. This CDR3 is CAWSVPTGGRRPLHF. For the CDR3, the DNA is TGTGCCTGGAGTGTACCGACAGGGGGCCGTAGACCCCTCCACTTT.

The chain recombines TRBV30 with TRBJ1-1, with D possibly TRBD1 on 6 matching bases. Germline V gene data show CDR1 as GTSNPN and CDR2 as SVGIG (reference sequence). This CDR3 contains 12 residues. V was pared by 5 bases and J by 6 bases, with 13 bases between. The CDR3 loop is CAWGGGRPEAFF. Here the CDR3 DNA reads TGTGCCTGGGGAGGGGGGAGGCCTGAAGCTTTCTTT.

V gene TRBV30 combines with J gene TRBJ2-3; D gene unclear. V dropped 0 bases and J dropped 2 bases, with 18 bases sitting between them. Germline V gives CDR1 GTSNPN, CDR2 SVGIG (reference sequence). This CDR3 region has 17 residues. The CDR3 protein is CAWSVPPGDAYTDTQYF. For the CDR3, the DNA is TGTGCCTGGAGTGTACCTCCCGGAGACGCCTACACAGATACGCAGTATTTT.

The V call is TRBV7-3, the J call TRBJ1-1; weak D call: TRBD1 (5 bases). Germline assignment: CDR1 SGHTA and CDR2 FQGTGA. V was clipped by 6 bases and J by 4 bases, with 21 bases between them. This CDR3 region has 16 residues. The CDR3 sequence: CASRYRPDSKGTEAFF. The CDR3 bases are TGTGCCAGCAGATATCGCCCCGACAGTAAAGGCACTGAAGCTTTCTTT. Together with reference TRBV7-3 and TRBJ1-1, the CDR3 gives the full variable domain: GAGVSQTPSNKVTEKGKYVELRCDPISGHTALYWYRQSLGQGPEFLIYFQGTGAADDSGLPNDRFFAVRPEGSVSTLKIQRTERGDSAVYLCASRYRPDSKGTEAFFGQGTRLTVV.

The chain's CDR3 is CASSEIGTEYNEQFF. DNA of the CDR3: TGTGCCAGCAGTGAAATAGGGACGGAGTACAATGAGCAGTTCTTC. The rearrangement uses TRBV6-4 and TRBJ2-1; D is possibly TRBD1 or TRBD2 (5 bases each). Germline lookup yields CDR1 MRHNA and CDR2 SNTAGT. The CDR3 has 15 residues. The germline V and J ends were trimmed by 3 bases and 4 bases, with 13 bases remaining between them.

V usage is TRBV5-1 and J usage is TRBJ2-3, with 11 bases matching TRBD2. The CDR3 runs 15 residues. CDR1 and CDR2 from the germline V gene are SGHRS and YFSETQ. The J segment lost 5 bases and the V segment lost 5 bases, leaving 7 bases of the junction unmatched. The CDR3 sequence is CASRLTSGGQDTQYF. Written as DNA, the CDR3 is TGCGCCAGCAGACTTACTAGCGGGGGACAAGATACGCAGTATTTT.

This chain connects TRBV28 to TRBJ1-2, with a tentative D call TRBD1 (5 bases). Germline V gene lookup returns CDR1 MDHEN and CDR2 SYDVKM. V lost 3 bases, J lost 5 bases, and 16 bases lay in between. The CDR3 contains 15 residues. The CDR3 is CASSFMQGARYGYTF. CDR3 nucleotide sequence: TGTGCCAGCAGTTTCATGCAGGGAGCGAGGTATGGCTACACCTTC.

The chain employs TRBV9 and TRBJ2-1; maybe TRBD1 (6 bases). CDR1 and CDR2 from the germline V gene are SGDLS and YYNGEE. The CDR3 has 11 amino acids. The V gene lost 3 bases and the J gene lost 12 bases, with 10 bases spanning the gap. The CDR3 protein is CASSAGAGQFF. CDR3 coding DNA: TGTGCCAGCAGCGCAGGGGCTGGGCAGTTCTTC.

The chain recombines TRBV3-1 (or the pseudogene TRBV3-2) with TRBJ2-1; tentative D call: TRBD2 (5 bases). The V end lost 1 base, the J end lost 7 bases, and 11 bases lay between the germline ends. CDR3 size: 14 residues. The germline V gene encodes CDR1 LGHDT and CDR2 YNNKEL (reference sequence). CDR3 in amino acids: CASSQAPGSNEQFF. CDR3 bases: TGTGCCAGCAGCCAAGCCCCGGGGTCAAATGAGCAGTTCTTC.

The chain employs TRBV2 and TRBJ2-1; 10 nucleotides line up with TRBD1. This CDR3 contains 15 residues. Germline V gene sequence: CDR1 SNHLY, CDR2 FYNNEI. Trimming cost V 6 bases and J 6 bases; bases outside gene matches: 8. The CDR3 spells CASSARDRGPNEQFF. The CDR3 DNA reads as TGTGCCAGCAGCGCCCGGGACAGGGGCCCCAATGAGCAGTTCTTC.

This clone occurred once. This chain joins TRBV9 and TRBJ2-1; 9 bases align to TRBD2. This CDR3 is 15 amino acids long. Germline V gives CDR1 SGDLS, CDR2 YYNGEE. Losses at the gene ends were 2 bases for V and 7 bases for J; bases not matched to a gene: 7. This CDR3 reads CASSVSGGNTNEQFF. CDR3 DNA: TGTGCCAGCAGCGTTAGCGGGGGCAACACGAATGAGCAGTTCTTC.

This chain links TRBV24-1 with TRBJ2-3; 9 bases agree with TRBD1. CDR3 length: 14 residues. CDR1 and CDR2 from the germline V gene are KGHDR and SFDVKD. Trimming cost V 7 bases and J 6 bases; bases outside gene matches: 7. The CDR3 nucleotides are TGTGCCACCAGCATCACAGGGGGCGCGGATACGCAGTATTTT. Protein: CATSITGGADTQYF.

The V call is TRBV27, the J call TRBJ1-1; D unclear. This CDR3 is 13 amino acids long. With 4 bases removed from V and 5 bases from J, the gap between germline ends came to 11 bases. Germline V gene data show CDR1 as MNHEY and CDR2 as SMNVEV (reference sequence). CDR3 sequence reads: CASSYAGGTEAFF. The CDR3 DNA reads as TGTGCCAGCAGTTATGCAGGCGGGACTGAAGCTTTCTTT.

This clone was detected only once. The genes are TRBV11-3 and TRBJ2-2; either TRBD1 or TRBD2 may fit D (6 bases each). The germline V gene has CDR1 SGHNT and CDR2 YENEEA. The CDR3 runs to 14 residues. The V gene lost 5 bases and the J gene lost 6 bases, with 13 bases spanning the gap. The CDR3, as DNA: TGTGCCAGCAGCCAAGGGGGGATCCCCGGGGAGCTGTTTTTT. This encodes CASSQGGIPGELFF. Complete variable domain (other parts from reference TRBV11-3 and TRBJ2-2): EAGVVQSPRYKIIEKKQPVAFWCNPISGHNTLYWYLQNLGQGPELLIRYENEEAVDDSQLPKDRFSAERLKGVDSTLKIQPAELGDSAVYLCASSQGGIPGELFFGEGSRLTVL.

This chain uses TRBV7-2 with TRBJ2-7, with D possibly being TRBD2 (5 bases). Germline CDR1 and CDR2: SGHTA and FQGNSA. The CDR3 is 15 amino acids. Trimming took 5 bases from V and 4 from J, leaving 18 bases between them. For the CDR3, the DNA is TGTGCCAGCAGCCGCTTAACCGGGATCGATTACGAGCAGTACTTC. Translated: CASSRLTGIDYEQYF.

The chain recombines TRBV27 with TRBJ2-7; tentatively, D is TRBD1 (5 bases). Germline V gene data show CDR1 as MNHEY and CDR2 as SMNVEV (reference sequence). This CDR3 contains 16 residues. The V end was cut by 2 bases, the J end by 7 bases, with 21 bases between. Written as DNA, the CDR3 is TGTGCCAGCAGTTTAACAGTTGTGGAAAGGGGAAGTGAGCAGTACTTC. Amino acids: CASSLTVVERGSEQYF.

The chain has TRBV5-5 and TRBJ2-3, with a possible D match to TRBD2 (5 bases). Trimming stripped 5 bases from V and 5 bases from J, with 15 bases between. The CDR3 covers 14 residues. From germline, CDR1 is SGHKS and CDR2 YYEKEE (reference sequence). The CDR3 DNA is TGTGCCAGCAGGCCAGGAGGCTTCGAAGATACGCAGTATTTT. This encodes CASRPGGFEDTQYF.

This clone was found once. The rearrangement links TRBV4-1 to TRBJ2-5; TRBD2 is a possible D gene (6 bases). The CDR3 has 18 residues. Germline V gene data show CDR1 as MGHRA and CDR2 as YSYEKL. Trimming shortened V by 0 bases and J by 9 bases, and 26 bases separated the two germline ends. This CDR3 reads CASSQDPGGASPPASQYF. The CDR3 DNA sequence: TGCGCCAGCAGCCAAGACCCCGGGGGAGCTAGCCCACCAGCGTCCCAGTACTTC.

This chain connects TRBV27 to TRBJ2-2; 9 bases match TRBD1. Germline CDR1 reads MNHEY; CDR2 reads SMNVEV (reference sequence). V was pared by 3 bases and J by 3 bases, with 14 bases of the junction left unmatched. The CDR3 consists of 19 residues. The CDR3 DNA reads as TGTGCCAGCAGTTTCTATTACAGGGGGCGCGAGTGGGACACCGGGGAGCTGTTTTTT. This encodes CASSFYYRGREWDTGELFF.

The gene calls are TRBV6-2 or TRBV6-3 and TRBJ1-1; weak D call: TRBD1 (6 bases). CDR1 and CDR2 (germline): MNHEY, SVGEGT. The CDR3 is 12 amino acids. The V gene lost 6 bases and the J gene lost 11 bases, with 16 bases spanning the gap. The DNA for the CDR3 is TGTGCCAGCAGCCCGAGGGGGGGTGAGGCTTTCTTT. It codes for CASSPRGGEAFF.

The rearrangement links TRBV14 to TRBJ1-6; perhaps TRBD1 as D (6 bases). The V end was cut by 0 bases, the J end by 14 bases, with 20 bases between. The CDR3 is 16 residues long. The V gene's germline CDR1 is SGHDN and CDR2 FVKESK. The CDR3 DNA follows: TGTGCCAGCAGCCAAGATCCAGGGGTTGGGCCTCTAACCCTCCACTTT. Residues: CASSQDPGVGPLTLHF.

J is TRBJ2-3 and V is TRBV6-5; 8 bases are shared with TRBD2. CDR1 is MNHEY, CDR2 SVGAGI, per germline. This CDR3 is 15 amino acids long. After removal of 7 bases from V and 5 bases from J, the junction contained 11 bases not matched to a gene. The CDR3 DNA is TGTGCCAGCACCGAGTCGGGGGGGACTAGAGATACGCAGTATTTT. Its protein is CASTESGGTRDTQYF.